These 27 T cell receptor beta chains were sequenced from one sample in a study of blood T cell repertoires in COVID-19. Clones were sequenced by immunoSEQ multiplex PCR, and TCRdb holds only the in-frame ones, with some missing. The repertoire has hundreds of thousands of clones, 70% to 90% of them found once; the top ten carry roughly 15%. Source material: PBMCs or T cells enriched from blood (not recorded which). These TCRs come from a woman aged 45-59 years with acute COVID-19.

The V call is TRBV18, the J call TRBJ2-3; possibly TRBD2 for D (6 bases). V lost 6 bases, J lost 2 bases, and 9 bases lay in between. Per the germline V gene, CDR1 is KGHSH and CDR2 is LQKENI. CDR3 size: 13 residues. Here the CDR3 DNA reads TGTGCCAGCTCGCCGGACTACACAGATACGCAGTATTTT. Translating it yields CASSPDYTDTQYF.

This clone was seen more than once but under ten times. The rearrangement links TRBV7-8 to TRBJ2-3; D gene ambiguous. Germline V lookup: CDR1 SGHVS, CDR2 FQNEAQ. This CDR3 has 16 amino acids. Trimming left V 2 bases short and J 1 base short, with 13 bases between. The CDR3 spells CASSLRILVGTDTQYF. CDR3 nucleotide sequence: TGTGCCAGCAGCTTAAGAATCCTAGTAGGCACAGATACGCAGTATTTT.

The gene calls are TRBV18 and TRBJ2-7; D unclear. Per germline, CDR1 KGHSH and CDR2 LQKENI. This CDR3 region has 14 residues. Trimming removed 0 bases at V and 6 bases at J, with 12 bases between. CDR3 loop: CASSPPEASSEQYF. The CDR3 DNA follows: TGTGCCAGCTCACCACCAGAGGCCTCTAGCGAGCAGTACTTC.

The chain employs TRBV5-1 and TRBJ2-6; D is perhaps TRBD2 (5 bases). Between the trimmed V and J ends, which lost 0 bases and 0 bases, there was a span of 22 bases. Germline V lookup: CDR1 SGHRS, CDR2 YFSETQ. The CDR3 is 21 amino acids. CDR3 nucleotides: TGCGCCAGCAGCTTGGATCGGACTGCACCTCACGCAATCTCTGGGGCCAACGTCCTGACTTTC. It yields the protein CASSLDRTAPHAISGANVLTF.

The chain carries TRBV7-2 and TRBJ1-1, with D perhaps matching TRBD1 (6 bases). The ends were cut back, 5 bases at V and 4 bases at J, with 14 bases in the middle. The germline V gene has CDR1 SGHTA and CDR2 FQGNSA. This CDR3 has 14 amino acids. The CDR3 is CASSLTGSGTEAFF. In DNA form, the CDR3 reads TGTGCCAGCAGCCTCACAGGGAGTGGCACTGAAGCTTTCTTT.

The V gene is TRBV9, the J gene TRBJ2-1, with 7 bases aligning to TRBD2. Germline V gene lookup returns CDR1 SGDLS and CDR2 YYNGEE. This CDR3 region has 16 residues. V shed 0 bases and J 4 bases; nucleotides not matched to a gene: 7. The CDR3 DNA reads as TGTGCCAGCAGCGTAGATTCGGGAGGTGGGTACAATGAGCAGTTCTTC. Its protein is CASSVDSGGGYNEQFF.

The CDR3 sequence is CASSLEDDMGYGYGYTF. The DNA of the CDR3 is TGTGCCAGCAGCTTAGAGGATGACATGGGTTATGGCTATGGCTACACCTTC. The rearrangement uses TRBV11-3 and TRBJ1-2; no firm D call. From germline, CDR1 is SGHNT and CDR2 YENEEA. The V gene lost 0 bases and the J gene lost 4 bases, with 18 bases spanning the gap. This CDR3 contains 17 residues.

This chain links TRBV4-1 with TRBJ1-5; D gene uncertain. Germline loops: CDR1 MGHRA, CDR2 YSYEKL. V was clipped by 0 bases and J by 3 bases, with 9 bases between them. The CDR3 has 15 residues. CDR3 loop: CASSQEARLNQPQHF. Here the CDR3 DNA reads TGCGCCAGCAGCCAAGAAGCTCGTCTCAATCAGCCCCAGCATTTT.

The V call is TRBV7-9, the J call TRBJ1-5, with 7 bases aligning to TRBD1. J gave up 2 bases and V 0 bases, and 4 bases lay outside the gene matches. Germline V gene lookup returns CDR1 SEHNR and CDR2 FQNEAQ (reference sequence). There are 16 residues in the CDR3. The chain's CDR3 is CASSLAGGKGNQPQHF. The CDR3 DNA reads as TGTGCCAGCAGCTTAGCAGGGGGCAAGGGCAATCAGCCCCAGCATTTT.

The chain links TRBV6-2 or TRBV6-3 to TRBJ2-7; 14 bases match TRBD2. The CDR3 has 17 amino acids. Germline V gives CDR1 MNHEY, CDR2 SVGEGT. J gave up 4 bases and V 4 bases, and 9 bases lay outside the gene matches. The CDR3 sequence is CASSSGLAGVGSYEQYF. The DNA for the CDR3 is TGTGCCAGCAGTTCGGGACTAGCGGGAGTGGGCTCTTACGAGCAGTACTTC.

This chain links TRBV10-3 with TRBJ2-5; perhaps TRBD1 as D (7 bases). Germline V CDR1 and CDR2: ENHRY, SYGVKD. The CDR3 is made up of 16 amino acids. The V and J ends lost 4 bases and 5 bases respectively, with 20 bases between them. The CDR3 nucleotides are TGTGCCATCAGTGGGGGGGATTTTACAGGGGTGGAGACCCAGTACTTC. Translation gives CAISGGDFTGVETQYF.

This sequence joins TRBV27 and TRBJ2-7, with 9 bases aligning to TRBD1. From germline, CDR1 is MNHEY and CDR2 SMNVEV (reference sequence). V lost 4 bases, J lost 3 bases, and 7 bases stayed unmatched. The CDR3 consists of 15 residues. DNA of the CDR3: TGTGCCAGCAGTTCCCCCCGGACAGGGGACTACGAGCAGTACTTC. Translation: CASSSPRTGDYEQYF.

This chain connects TRBV12-3 or TRBV12-4 to TRBJ2-1, with a weak D call TRBD2 (5 bases). The V end was cut by 6 bases, the J end by 9 bases, with 12 bases between. This CDR3 comprises 12 residues. Written as DNA, the CDR3 is TGTGCCAGCAGCCGTACTGGAGGTGAGCAGTTCTTC. Encoded protein: CASSRTGGEQFF.

This chain links TRBV19 with TRBJ2-7; 8 nucleotides agree with TRBD1. Trimming at V came to 6 bases and at J to 1 base, leaving 8 bases not matched to a gene. The CDR3 contains 15 residues. Germline CDR1 reads LNHDA; CDR2 reads SQIVND (reference sequence). In DNA form, the CDR3 reads TGTGCCAGTAGACTAAGAACAGGGGGATCCTACGAGCAGTACTTC. This encodes CASRLRTGGSYEQYF.

This clone occurred many times. The chain recombines TRBV29-1 with TRBJ1-2; D remains unclear. Germline CDR1 and CDR2: SQVTM and ANQGSEA. V was shortened by 0 bases and J by 4 bases, with 12 bases between the two germline ends. This CDR3 contains 14 residues. CDR3: CSVEDRREGYGYTF. CDR3 sequence (DNA): TGCAGCGTTGAAGATCGGAGGGAGGGCTATGGCTACACCTTC. The whole variable domain, remainder taken from reference TRBV29-1 and TRBJ1-2, is SAVISQKPSRDICQRGTSLTIQCQVDSQVTMMFWYRQQPGQSLTLIATANQGSEATYESGFVIDKFPISRPNLTFSTLTVSNMSPEDSSIYLCSVEDRREGYGYTFGSGTRLTVV.

This rearrangement joins TRBV7-2 to TRBJ2-3, with D perhaps matching TRBD2 (6 bases). The CDR3 totals 17 residues. Per germline, CDR1 SGHTA and CDR2 FQGNSA. The V end lost 2 bases, the J end lost 0 bases, and 15 bases lay between the germline ends. The CDR3 bases are TGTGCCAGCAGCTTACCCTCTATGAGCGGGAGCACAGATACGCAGTATTTT. It codes for CASSLPSMSGSTDTQYF. Variable domain in full (rest from reference TRBV7-2 and TRBJ2-3): GAGVSQSPSNKVTEKGKDVELRCDPISGHTALYWYRQSLGQGLEFLIYFQGNSAPDKSGLPSDRFSAERTGGSVSTLTIQRTQQEDSAVYLCASSLPSMSGSTDTQYFGPGTRLTVL.

This rearrangement joins TRBV5-1 to TRBJ2-1; 9 nucleotides match TRBD2. V lost 5 bases and J lost 8; bases outside the gene matches: 17. Per the germline V gene, CDR1 is SGHRS and CDR2 is YFSETQ. The length of the CDR3 is 17 residues. The DNA for the CDR3 is TGCGCCAGCAGAAGGGTGGTGGTTGCGGGAGGGCCCGATGAGCAGTTCTTC. Protein: CASRRVVVAGGPDEQFF.

The chain has TRBV28 and TRBJ2-1, with unresolved D. The CDR3 length is 11 residues. CDR1 is MDHEN and CDR2 is SYDVKM in the germline V gene. Trimming took off 4 bases at V and 10 bases at J, with 8 bases between the two ends. The CDR3 is CASSSRLEQFF. CDR3 DNA: TGTGCCAGCAGTTCCCGACTGGAGCAGTTCTTC.

This clone occurred once. The chain couples TRBV6-5 to TRBJ2-7; perhaps TRBD1 as D (6 bases). The CDR3 totals 13 residues. Germline V lookup: CDR1 MNHEY, CDR2 SVGAGI. The V and J ends lost 5 bases and 5 bases respectively, with 13 bases between them. The CDR3 DNA is TGTGCCAGCAGTACACGGACAGCCCACGAGCAGTACTTC. Translating gives CASSTRTAHEQYF.

The chain recombines TRBV2 with TRBJ2-7; 8 bases map to TRBD1. Germline V lookup: CDR1 SNHLY, CDR2 FYNNEI. Trimming removed 3 bases from V and 2 bases from J; junction bases left unmatched: 3. This CDR3 is built from 14 residues. The CDR3 coding sequence is TGTGCCAGCAGTGATGGCAGGGGGCCCTACGAGCAGTACTTC. Its translation: CASSDGRGPYEQYF. The full variable domain, its missing parts supplied by reference TRBV2 and TRBJ2-7, is EPEVTQTPSHQVTQMGQEVILRCVPISNHLYFYWYRQILGQKVEFLVSFYNNEISEKSEIFDDQFSVERPDGSNFTLKIRSTKLEDSAMYFCASSDGRGPYEQYFGPGTRLTVT.

This clone is medium-sized. The V call is TRBV4-2, the J call TRBJ1-5, with TRBD1 matching 8 bases. V shed 4 bases and J 4 bases; nucleotides not matched to a gene: 6. Germline V CDR1 and CDR2: LGHNA, YNFKEQ. The CDR3 consists of 15 residues. CDR3 in amino acids: CASSPQGQGNQPQHF. The CDR3 bases are TGTGCCAGCAGCCCCCAAGGACAGGGAAATCAGCCCCAGCATTTT.

This chain links TRBV4-1 with TRBJ2-3; D possibly corresponds to TRBD2 (6 bases). Trimming left V 5 bases short and J 6 bases short, with 15 bases between. CDR3 length: 14 residues. Per the germline V gene, CDR1 is MGHRA and CDR2 is YSYEKL. The DNA for the CDR3 is TGCGCCAGCAGCTTTACTAGCCTCCGGGATACGCAGTATTTT. Translation: CASSFTSLRDTQYF.

The J gene is TRBJ1-5, the V gene TRBV19; a possible D gene is TRBD1 (5 bases). Germline CDR1 reads LNHDA; CDR2 reads SQIVND (reference sequence). Trimming left V 4 bases short and J 4 bases short, with 14 bases between. The CDR3 totals 15 residues. CDR3 in amino acids: CASSTQVTANQPQHF. Written as DNA, the CDR3 is TGTGCCAGTAGTACTCAGGTGACAGCTAATCAGCCCCAGCATTTT.

The CDR3 sequence is CASKGAGGPDYNEQFF. The CDR3 DNA is TGTGCCAGCAAGGGAGCGGGAGGGCCGGATTACAATGAGCAGTTCTTC. The rearrangement joins TRBV9 to TRBJ2-1; 10 bases fit TRBD2. The germline CDR1 and CDR2 sequences are SGDLS and YYNGEE. The CDR3 consists of 16 residues. Trimming cost V 6 bases and J 4 bases; bases outside gene matches: 10.

This clone was picked up many times. This chain's CDR3 is CASSLDSGTGKYF. As DNA, the CDR3 is TGTGCCAGCAGCTTAGATTCCGGGACAGGCAAGTACTTC. This chain connects TRBV7-9 to TRBJ2-7; TRBD1 aligns across 8 bases. With 1 base clipped from V and 11 bases from J, the junction kept 7 bases outside the gene matches. The CDR3 covers 13 residues. Germline V gives CDR1 SEHNR, CDR2 FQNEAQ (reference sequence).

A remark on this clone: The identical CDR3 is also encoded by other nucleotide sequences in the sample. This chain connects TRBV7-2 to TRBJ2-3; TRBD2 agrees at 8 bases. CDR1 is SGHTA and CDR2 is FQGNSA in the germline V gene. CDR3 length equals 14 residues. With 8 bases clipped from V and 6 bases from J, the junction kept 10 bases outside the gene matches. CDR3 sequence reads: CASRGGEGWDTQYF. The CDR3 DNA is TGTGCCAGCCGGGGGGGGGAGGGGTGGGATACGCAGTATTTT.

The rearrangement uses TRBV28 and TRBJ2-3; weak D call: TRBD1 (6 bases). CDR1 is MDHEN, CDR2 SYDVKM, per germline. There are 14 residues in the CDR3. The V and J ends lost 9 bases and 5 bases respectively, with 18 bases between them. The CDR3 coding sequence is TGTGCCAGTCTTGGGCCCGCACAGGGAGATACGCAGTATTTT. As protein: CASLGPAQGDTQYF.